A selection of T cell receptor beta chains follows, all from one sample in a study of T cell changes during pregnancy in multiple sclerosis. Measured with immunoSEQ multiplex PCR; TCRdb has only the in-frame clones, and not every one. The profile shows roughly 110,000 clones, roughly nine tenths of them singletons. Sequenced here: peripheral blood, sampled in the third trimester of pregnancy. The receptors were sampled from a female donor with multiple sclerosis, enrolled in a pregnancy study. Each CDR3 is given with its conserved first and last residue. The D gene is left open where the match is weak. Part of the rows lack a size; the others show once, few, many or a class for expanded clones.

TRBJ1-6 | . | TRBV6-5 | TRBD1 | TGTGCCAGCAGTTACTCATCTGGACAGGGGAATTCACCCCTCCACTTT | CASSYSSGQGNSPLHF
TRBJ1-5 | . | TRBV19 | TRBD1 | TGTGCCAGTAGTCCAGAGACAGGGCGAGGAGGCCAGCCCCAGCATTTT | CASSPETGRGGQPQHF
TRBJ2-1 | . | TRBV27 | TRBD2 | TGTGCCAGCAGTTGGAGAGGGACTAGCGGGAGGGCCTTTGAGCAGTTCTTC | CASSWRGTSGRAFEQFF
TRBJ2-7 | few | TRBV4-2 | . | TGTGCCAGCAGCCAAGATCAACTTGAACTAGCCTACGAGCAGTACTTC | CASSQDQLELAYEQYF
TRBJ2-7 | . | TRBV5-1 | TRBD1 | TGCGCCAGCAGCGAACAGAGACAGGGGATCTACGAGCAGTACTTC | CASSEQRQGIYEQYF
TRBJ1-6 | . | TRBV14 | TRBD1 | TGTGCCAGCAGCGTAGGGGGGACAGCTAATTCACCCCTCCACTTT | CASSVGGTANSPLHF
TRBJ2-5 | once | TRBV6-5 | TRBD2 | TGTGCCAGCAGTGCAAGCGGGGGGGCGCCCGAGACCCAGTACTTC | CASSASGGAPETQYF
TRBJ1-2 | few | TRBV19 | TRBD1 | TGTGCCAGTAGCATAAGGCCCCGAGGACAGGGCGTCACCTATGGCTACACCTTC | CASSIRPRGQGVTYGYTF
TRBJ2-3 | . | TRBV12-5 | . | TGTGCTAGTGGTTTAGCTCAGGACAGAGAAGATACGCAGTATTTT | CASGLAQDREDTQYF
TRBJ2-2 | . | TRBV7-8 | . | TGTGCCAGCAGAACCTCAATGAGCAAAAGAGGCGGGGAGCTGTTTTTT | CASRTSMSKRGGELFF
TRBJ1-2 | once | TRBV28 | TRBD1 | TGTGCCAGCAGTTTGGCCAGGGGGCTCGGCTACACCTTC | CASSLARGLGYTF
TRBJ1-5 | . | TRBV19 | TRBD1 | TGTGCCAGTACCCGGGACAGAGTCAATCAGCCCCAGCATTTT | CASTRDRVNQPQHF